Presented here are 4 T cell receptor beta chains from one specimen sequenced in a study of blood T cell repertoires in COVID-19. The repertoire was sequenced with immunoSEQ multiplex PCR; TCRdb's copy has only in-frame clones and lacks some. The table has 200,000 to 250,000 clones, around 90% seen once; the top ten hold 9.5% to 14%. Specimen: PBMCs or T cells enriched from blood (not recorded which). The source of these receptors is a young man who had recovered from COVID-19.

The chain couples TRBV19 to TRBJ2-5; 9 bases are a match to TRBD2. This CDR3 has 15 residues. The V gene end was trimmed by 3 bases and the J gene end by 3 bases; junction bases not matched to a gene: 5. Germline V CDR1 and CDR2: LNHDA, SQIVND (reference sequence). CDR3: CASSIFSGSKETQYF. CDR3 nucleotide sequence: TGTGCCAGTAGTATTTTTAGCGGGAGCAAAGAGACCCAGTACTTC.

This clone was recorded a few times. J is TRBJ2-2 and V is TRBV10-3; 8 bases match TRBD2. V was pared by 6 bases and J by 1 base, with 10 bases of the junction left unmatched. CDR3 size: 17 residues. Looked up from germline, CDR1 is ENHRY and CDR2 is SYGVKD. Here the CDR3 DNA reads TGTGCCATCAGCCCGAGCTTGGGACTAGAGAACACCGGGGAGCTGTTTTTT. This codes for CAISPSLGLENTGELFF.

CDR3 protein: CASSLATGGNQPQHF. The CDR3 DNA is TGCGCCAGCAGCTTGGCGACAGGCGGTAATCAGCCCCAGCATTTT. The chain has TRBV5-1 and TRBJ1-5; tentatively, D is TRBD1 (6 bases). The V gene lost 0 bases and the J gene lost 4 bases, with 11 bases spanning the gap. The CDR3 is 15 amino acids. CDR1 SGHRS and CDR2 YFSETQ come from the germline V gene.

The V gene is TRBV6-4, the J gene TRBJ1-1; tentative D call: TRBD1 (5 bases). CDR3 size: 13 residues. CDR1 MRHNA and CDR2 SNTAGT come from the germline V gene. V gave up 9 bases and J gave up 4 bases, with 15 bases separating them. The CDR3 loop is CASRTAGGTEAFF. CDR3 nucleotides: TGTGCCAGTAGGACGGCCGGGGGCACTGAAGCTTTCTTT.